This is a list of T cell receptor beta chains from one sample in a study of graft-versus-host responses after intestinal transplantation. Clones were read by immunoSEQ multiplex PCR, and TCRdb kept only the in-frame ones, dropping some. The table lists 17,000 or so clones, roughly 82% of them singletons. The sequencing here drew on ileum tissue, taken 17 days after transplant. The origin of the receptors is a human patient who received an intestinal transplant, so some T cells may come from the graft donor. The CDR3 runs from the conserved cysteine through the conserved F or W. D genes are given only for firm matches. Not every row has a clone size; where given, it reads once, few, many or a size class.

J gene: TRBJ2-3
D gene: .
clone size: .
V gene: TRBV7-8
CDR3 protein: CASSLLSTDTQYF
CDR3 DNA: TGTGCCAGCAGCTTACTCAGCACAGATACGCAGTATTTT

J gene: TRBJ2-2
D gene: TRBD2
clone size: .
V gene: TRBV5-1
CDR3 protein: CASSSGTSGRTIAGELFF
CDR3 DNA: TGCGCCAGCAGCTCCGGGACTAGCGGGAGGACGATAGCCGGGGAGCTGTTTTTT

J gene: TRBJ2-3
D gene: TRBD2
clone size: few
V gene: TRBV4-1
CDR3 protein: CASSHGPGLASTDTQYF
CDR3 DNA: TGCGCCAGCAGCCACGGTCCGGGACTAGCGAGCACAGATACGCAGTATTTT

J gene: TRBJ2-3
D gene: .
clone size: .
V gene: TRBV2
CDR3 protein: CASSWVEGPDTQYF
CDR3 DNA: TGTGCCAGCAGTTGGGTGGAGGGGCCAGATACGCAGTATTTT

J gene: TRBJ2-7
D gene: .
clone size: .
V gene: TRBV6-1
CDR3 protein: CASRDPFGSYEQYF
CDR3 DNA: TGTGCCAGCAGGGATCCTTTCGGGTCCTACGAGCAGTACTTC

J gene: TRBJ2-4
D gene: TRBD2
clone size: .
V gene: TRBV6-6
CDR3 protein: CASSYGTTSQNIQYF
CDR3 DNA: TGTGCCAGCAGTTACGGGACTACCTCCCAAAACATTCAGTACTTC

J gene: TRBJ2-7
D gene: TRBD2
clone size: few
V gene: TRBV11-2
CDR3 protein: CASSSPSGSVYEQYF
CDR3 DNA: TGTGCCAGCAGCTCCCCTAGCGGGAGTGTATACGAGCAGTACTTC

J gene: TRBJ2-7
D gene: TRBD2
clone size: .
V gene: TRBV10-2
CDR3 protein: CASSELVGGISYEQYF
CDR3 DNA: TGCGCCAGCAGTGAGTTGGTGGGGGGGATCTCCTACGAGCAGTACTTC

J gene: TRBJ2-1
D gene: .
clone size: .
V gene: TRBV4-1
CDR3 protein: CASGGWGLNEQFF
CDR3 DNA: TGCGCCAGCGGGGGGTGGGGCCTAAATGAGCAGTTCTTC

J gene: TRBJ2-7
D gene: .
clone size: .
V gene: TRBV28
CDR3 protein: CASSLGGNLKPFSYEQYF
CDR3 DNA: TGTGCCAGCAGTCTCGGTGGGAATCTGAAGCCCTTTTCCTACGAGCAGTACTTC

J gene: TRBJ2-5
D gene: .
clone size: .
V gene: TRBV14
CDR3 protein: CASSPTGVRETQYF
CDR3 DNA: TGTGCCAGCAGCCCCACGGGAGTCCGAGAGACCCAGTACTTC

J gene: TRBJ1-1
D gene: TRBD1
clone size: medium-sized
V gene: TRBV2
CDR3 protein: CASSVGGGRTEAFF
CDR3 DNA: TGTGCCAGCAGTGTGGGAGGGGGCCGGACTGAAGCTTTCTTT

J gene: TRBJ1-2
D gene: TRBD1
clone size: .
V gene: TRBV6-5
CDR3 protein: CASSTWDRGYGYTF
CDR3 DNA: TGTGCCAGCAGTACTTGGGACAGGGGTTATGGCTACACCTTC

J gene: TRBJ1-5
D gene: .
clone size: .
V gene: TRBV25-1
CDR3 protein: CASSEKGDRDSNQPQHF
CDR3 DNA: TGTGCCAGCAGTGAAAAAGGGGATAGGGACAGCAATCAGCCCCAGCATTTT

J gene: TRBJ1-2
D gene: TRBD1
clone size: .
V gene: TRBV2
CDR3 protein: CASIRGQGGSYGYTF
CDR3 DNA: TGTGCCAGCATCCGGGGACAGGGAGGATCCTATGGCTACACCTTC

J gene: TRBJ2-3
D gene: TRBD2
clone size: once
V gene: TRBV28
CDR3 protein: CASSFGLAQYF
CDR3 DNA: TGTGCCAGCAGTTTTGGACTAGCGCAGTATTTT

J gene: TRBJ2-1
D gene: .
clone size: .
V gene: TRBV6-1
CDR3 protein: CASSEILINNEQFF
CDR3 DNA: TGTGCCAGCAGTGAAATACTGATCAACAATGAGCAGTTCTTC

J gene: TRBJ2-1
D gene: TRBD2
clone size: once
V gene: TRBV11-2
CDR3 protein: CASSLSGLSAEQFF
CDR3 DNA: TGTGCCAGCAGCTTATCGGGACTAAGCGCTGAGCAGTTCTTC

J gene: TRBJ1-4
D gene: .
clone size: .
V gene: TRBV27
CDR3 protein: CASNELPIAAGGGKLFF
CDR3 DNA: TGTGCCAGCAACGAGCTACCGATTGCGGCCGGGGGGGGAAAACTGTTTTTT

J gene: TRBJ2-7
D gene: .
clone size: .
V gene: TRBV5-1
CDR3 protein: CASSSVVGGHTYEQYF
CDR3 DNA: TGCGCCAGCAGCTCGGTGGTTGGGGGGCACACCTACGAGCAGTACTTC

J gene: TRBJ2-3
D gene: .
clone size: .
V gene: TRBV28
CDR3 protein: CASSPHGVVSTDTQYF
CDR3 DNA: TGTGCCAGCAGCCCGCACGGGGTGGTCAGCACAGATACGCAGTATTTT

J gene: TRBJ2-3
D gene: .
clone size: once
V gene: TRBV6-5
CDR3 protein: CASSYRSTDTQYF
CDR3 DNA: TGTGCCAGCAGTTATAGGTCCACAGATACGCAGTATTTT

J gene: TRBJ2-5
D gene: TRBD2
clone size: .
V gene: TRBV25-1
CDR3 protein: CASSDRTSGYLETQYF
CDR3 DNA: TGTGCCAGCAGTGATCGTACTAGCGGTTATTTGGAGACCCAGTACTTC

J gene: TRBJ1-5
D gene: .
clone size: once
V gene: TRBV6-5
CDR3 protein: CASSQTRGGQPQHF
CDR3 DNA: TGTGCCAGCAGCCAAACTCGGGGAGGGCAGCCCCAGCATTTT

J gene: TRBJ1-5
D gene: TRBD1
clone size: .
V gene: TRBV6-4
CDR3 protein: CASSVYRGGPWPQHF
CDR3 DNA: TGTGCCAGCAGTGTTTACAGGGGGGGACCGTGGCCCCAGCATTTT

J gene: TRBJ2-7
D gene: TRBD2
clone size: .
V gene: TRBV6-5
CDR3 protein: CASRLTSGASYEQYF
CDR3 DNA: TGTGCCAGCAGACTCACTAGCGGAGCCTCCTACGAGCAGTACTTC

J gene: TRBJ1-5
D gene: .
clone size: .
V gene: TRBV7-6
CDR3 protein: CASSLGVNQPQHF
CDR3 DNA: TGTGCCAGCAGCTTAGGCGTAAATCAGCCCCAGCATTTT

J gene: TRBJ1-1
D gene: TRBD1
clone size: .
V gene: TRBV19
CDR3 protein: CASSLPNAGQTEAFF
CDR3 DNA: TGTGCCAGTAGTCTTCCCAACGCGGGACAGACTGAAGCTTTCTTT